Shown below are 2 T cell receptor beta chains from a single sample sequenced in a study of T cells in Graves' hyperthyroidism and ophthalmopathy. The investigators amplified TCR beta CDR3 regions from RNA transcripts. An initial round of RT-PCR targeting the TCR CDR3 relied on the HTBI primer set. TCRdb reanalysed the multiplex PCR reads using MiXCR and keeps one entry per CDR3 protein. Of about 500,000 distinct CDR3 sequences in the sample, approximately 17% were seen once. The sequenced sample was blood. These TCRs come from a woman in her late teens or twenties with Graves' ophthalmopathy.

This chain joins TRBV11-2 and TRBJ2-1, with 13 positions matching TRBD2. V lost 6 bases to trimming and J lost 7 bases; unmatched junction nucleotides: 9. The CDR3 consists of 16 residues. Germline lookup yields CDR1 SGHAT and CDR2 FQNNGV. The CDR3 protein is CASSALAGGPSNEQFF. The CDR3 bases are TGTGCCAGCAGTGCACTAGCGGGAGGGCCCTCTAATGAGCAGTTCTTC.

This clonotype occurred a few times. The chain combines TRBV29-1 with TRBJ2-3; tentative D call: TRBD1 (6 bases). The CDR3 covers 14 residues. Deletions cut 4 bases from V and 4 bases from J, with 15 bases between. From germline, CDR1 is SQVTM and CDR2 ANQGSEA. CDR3 bases: TGCAGCGTTGGCCTCCGAGGGGGACCAGATACGCAGTATTTT. It is translated as CSVGLRGGPDTQYF.